This TCR beta chain was captured by sequencing in a study of blood T cell repertoires in COVID-19. For the study at large: Material from acute and convalescent COVID-19 was sourced from the United States, Italy and Spain.

The count of this clone is one. In germline, CDR1 is LNHDA, CDR2 SQIVND (reference sequence). This CDR3 has 15 residues. J lost 5 bases, V lost 7 bases, and 13 bases had no gene match. The protocol was immunoSEQ multiplex PCR, while the TCRdb copy is restricted to in-frame clones and leaves out a portion. The sample lists about 240,000 clones; over 80% were seen once. J is TRBJ1-2 and V is TRBV19; 7 positions match TRBD1. The sequenced sample consisted of peripheral blood. The receptor comes from a woman aged 60-75 years with active or convalescent COVID-19. The CDR3 DNA follows: TGTGCCAGTATCGTTTCCCCCGGGACAGATTATGGCTACACCTTC. Its protein product is CASIVSPGTDYGYTF.